This T cell receptor beta chain was recovered during a study of OX40 agonist ivuxolimab in advanced cancers. Study details: Ivuxolimab, an antibody acting as an agonist of OX40 (CD134), was used to treat patients. Three patients showed partial responses: one hepatocellular carcinoma and two cutaneous melanoma cases.

This clone was seen once. Enrollment shut out patients with autoimmune disease history or systemic immunosuppression. Blood samples were obtained at baseline, cycle 4 day 1, and cycle 7 day 1. Clones were read by immunoSEQ multiplex PCR, and TCRdb kept only the in-frame ones, dropping some. This sample has roughly 62,000 clones, with around 85% found just once. Germline V lookup: CDR1 GTSNPN, CDR2 SVGIG (reference sequence). This CDR3 has 14 amino acids. Trimming took 2 bases from V and 3 from J; bases not matched to a gene: 5. The origin of this receptor is an adult with an advanced solid tumor such as melanoma, head and neck, liver or kidney cancer. The sample consisted of CD4+ or CD8+ T cells sorted from blood, taken in a trial of the OX40 agonist ivuxolimab. V usage is TRBV30 and J usage is TRBJ1-1; 8 bases are shared with TRBD1. The CDR3 nucleotides are TGTGCCTGGAGTCCGGGGACAGGTTACACTGAAGCTTTCTTT. It specifies CAWSPGTGYTEAFF.